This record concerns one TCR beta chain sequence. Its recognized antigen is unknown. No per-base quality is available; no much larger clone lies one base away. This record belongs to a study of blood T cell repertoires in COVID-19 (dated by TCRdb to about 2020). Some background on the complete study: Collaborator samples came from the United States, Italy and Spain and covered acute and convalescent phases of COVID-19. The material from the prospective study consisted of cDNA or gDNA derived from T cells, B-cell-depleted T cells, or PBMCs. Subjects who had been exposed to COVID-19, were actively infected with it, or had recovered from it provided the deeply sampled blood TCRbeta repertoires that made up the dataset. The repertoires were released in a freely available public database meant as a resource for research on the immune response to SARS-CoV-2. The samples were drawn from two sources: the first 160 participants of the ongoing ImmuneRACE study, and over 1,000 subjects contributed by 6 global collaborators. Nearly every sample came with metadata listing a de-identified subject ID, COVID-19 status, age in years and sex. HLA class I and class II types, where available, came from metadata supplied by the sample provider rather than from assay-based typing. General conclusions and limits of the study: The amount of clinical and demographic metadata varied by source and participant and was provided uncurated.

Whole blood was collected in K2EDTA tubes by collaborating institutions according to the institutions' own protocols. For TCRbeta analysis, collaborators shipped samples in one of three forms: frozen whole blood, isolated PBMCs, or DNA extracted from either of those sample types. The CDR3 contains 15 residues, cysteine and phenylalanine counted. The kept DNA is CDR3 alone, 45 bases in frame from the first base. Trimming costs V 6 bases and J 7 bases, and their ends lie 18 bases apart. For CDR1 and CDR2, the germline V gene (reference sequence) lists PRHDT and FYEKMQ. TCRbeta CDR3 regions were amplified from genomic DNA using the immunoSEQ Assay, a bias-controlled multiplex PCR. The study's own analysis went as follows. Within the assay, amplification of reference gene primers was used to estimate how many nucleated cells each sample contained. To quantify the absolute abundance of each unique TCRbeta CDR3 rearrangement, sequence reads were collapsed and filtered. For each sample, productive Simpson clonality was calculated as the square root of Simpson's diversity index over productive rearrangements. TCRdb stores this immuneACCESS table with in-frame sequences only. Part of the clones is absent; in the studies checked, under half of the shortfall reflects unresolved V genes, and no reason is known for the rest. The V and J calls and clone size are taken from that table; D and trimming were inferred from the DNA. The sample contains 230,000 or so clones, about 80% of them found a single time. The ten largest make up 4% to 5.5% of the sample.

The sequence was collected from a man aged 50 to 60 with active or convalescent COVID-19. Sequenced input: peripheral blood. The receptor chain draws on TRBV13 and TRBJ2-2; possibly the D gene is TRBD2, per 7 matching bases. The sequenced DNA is TGTGCCAGCAGAATCGGCGGGGGCGCACGCGGGGAGCTGTTTTTT. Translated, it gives CASRIGGGARGELFF.